Sequencing of this T cell receptor beta chain was carried out in a study of identical twins. Each CDR3 protein is one row after TCRdb ran MiXCR on the 5' RACE reads. The repertoire has 400,000 to 650,000 distinct CDR3 sequences, roughly 21% of them found once; the top ten carry about 0.99%. Only healthy Caucasians were enrolled as donors. In the case of this clonotype: The antigen remains undetermined.

CDR3 size: 17 residues. Germline-derived CDR1 and CDR2 are LNHNV and YYDKDF (reference sequence). Trimming cost V 5 bases and J 5 bases, with 21 bases left between them. Overall study results and limits: Cord blood beta clonotypes present at high abundance carried fewer insertions; no such pattern appeared in memory repertoires.

This sample also belongs to another study, concerning T cells expressing NK-cell markers. From that report: Source material for TCR beta repertoires consisted of sorted CD3+CD56+NKG2C+, CD3+CD56+NKG2C- and CD3+CD56-NKG2C+ T cells.

The sequence derives from a woman younger than 30 in good health. Sample: CD4+ T cells sorted from blood. The chain uses TRBV15 and TRBJ2-2; a possible D gene is TRBD2 (6 bases). In DNA, the CDR3 is TGTGCCACCAGCGCAGGACGGGACTTCCGACGGACCGGGGAGCTGTTTTTT. It codes for CATSAGRDFRRTGELFF.